The clone carrying this T cell receptor beta chain was detected a few times. The antigen is not known. These data belong to a study of post-analysis software for immune sequencing data. This CDR3 has 15 residues. Germline V gene sequence: CDR1 SGDLS, CDR2 YYNGEE. The V and J ends lost 0 bases and 5 bases respectively, with 14 bases between them. The TCR beta cDNA libraries carried unique molecular identifiers. Via MiXCR, TCRdb re-called the PCR reads, giving one row per CDR3 protein. The table has 550,000 to 700,000 distinct CDR3 sequences, roughly 47% seen once. Study-level results: Controls showed significantly higher normalized Chao1 diversity than did multiple sclerosis patients. Roughly five TRBV segments were more frequent in patients than controls; TRBV5-6, TRBV5-1 and TRBV20-1 belonged to this group. Samples prepared in the same batch strongly co-clustered by F measure.

This receptor was obtained from a girl between 10 and 17 years old with multiple sclerosis. The sample was blood. The rearrangement joins TRBV9 to TRBJ2-5; D not resolved. The CDR3 sequence: CASSVADPGLETQYF. CDR3 nucleotide sequence: TGTGCCAGCAGCGTAGCGGACCCTGGCCTTGAGACCCAGTACTTC.